The 32 T cell receptor beta chains below all came from one sample that was sequenced in a study of early T cells in non-severe SARS-CoV-2 infection. Each CDR3 protein gets one entry after TCRdb re-called the 5' RACE reads with MiXCR. The sample has about 55,000 distinct CDR3 sequences, about 6.1% seen once. The input for sequencing was whole blood, taken at baseline. These TCRs come from an adult who was a healthcare worker with PCR-confirmed SARS-CoV-2 infection or an uninfected control (not recorded which).

The gene calls are TRBV6-5 and TRBJ2-7; 8 bases are a match to TRBD1. With 7 bases clipped from V and 2 bases from J, the junction kept 7 bases outside the gene matches. Germline V gives CDR1 MNHEY, CDR2 SVGAGI. This CDR3 comprises 14 residues. CDR3 amino acids: CASNPGQVPYEQYF. As DNA, the CDR3 is TGTGCCAGCAACCCGGGACAGGTCCCCTACGAGCAGTACTTC.

This clonotype was detected a few times. The gene calls are TRBV5-1 and TRBJ1-2; a possible D gene is TRBD1 (6 bases). This CDR3 has 16 amino acids. V lost 0 bases and J lost 5, with 17 bases in between. Germline CDR1 SGHRS, CDR2 YFSETQ. The chain's CDR3 is CASSLEPTGGLYGYTF. DNA of the CDR3: TGCGCCAGCAGCTTGGAGCCAACGGGGGGCCTTTATGGCTACACCTTC. Full variable domain (missing parts from reference TRBV5-1 and TRBJ1-2): KAGVTQTPRYLIKTRGQQVTLSCSPISGHRSVSWYQQTPGQGLQFLFEYFSETQRNKGNFPGRFSGRQFSNSRSEMNVSTLELGDSALYLCASSLEPTGGLYGYTFGSGTRLTVV.

This clonotype has ten or more counts. J is TRBJ2-2 and V is TRBV3-1; D remains unclear. V lost 1 base and J 6 bases, leaving 6 bases between the germline ends. The CDR3 runs 13 residues. Germline CDR1 and CDR2: LGHDT and YNNKEL (reference sequence). CDR3 coding DNA: TGTGCCAGCAGCCAAGCGTGGCCCGGGGAGCTGTTTTTT. Amino acid sequence: CASSQAWPGELFF.

This chain uses TRBV18 with TRBJ2-6, with D hard to call. The V and J ends lost 3 bases and 4 bases respectively, with 7 bases between them. The CDR3 is 14 residues long. Germline V gene data show CDR1 as KGHSH and CDR2 as LQKENI. CDR3 nucleotide sequence: TGTGCCAGCTCACCCGGGTTGGGGGCCAACGTCCTGACTTTC. Protein product: CASSPGLGANVLTF. The full variable domain, with the rest looked up from reference TRBV18 and TRBJ2-6, is NAGVMQNPRHLVRRRGQEARLRCSPMKGHSHVYWYRQLPEEGLKFMVYLQKENIIDESGMPKERFSAEFPKEGPSILRIQQVVRGDSAAYFCASSPGLGANVLTFGAGSRLTVL.

This clonotype was counted at least ten times. Germline and junction disagree at one end, which may indicate a read error. The V gene is TRBV2, the J gene TRBJ2-5; 11 bases map to TRBD2. CDR3 length equals 13 residues. The germline CDR1 and CDR2 sequences are SNHLY and FYNNEI. As DNA, the CDR3 is TGTGCCAGCAGTCTAGCGGGGGGCTCGCATCGTTCCTTC. The encoded protein is CASSLAGGSHRSF. The whole variable domain, remainder taken from reference TRBV2 and TRBJ2-5, is EPEVTQTPSHQVTQMGQEVILRCVPISNHLYFYWYRQILGQKVEFLVSFYNNEISEKSEIFDDQFSVERPDGSNFTLKIRSTKLEDSAMYFCASSLAGGSHRSFGPGTRLLVL.

This clonotype was counted many times. The J gene is TRBJ2-7, the V gene TRBV4-3, with 10 bases that match TRBD2. Losses at the gene ends were 0 bases for V and 3 bases for J; bases not matched to a gene: 8. This CDR3 spans 17 amino acids. CDR1 and CDR2 from the germline V gene are LGHNA and YSLEER. The DNA of the CDR3 is TGCGCCAGCAGCCAAGAGCCCGTAGCGGGGGGTCTCTACGAGCAGTACTTC. Protein product: CASSQEPVAGGLYEQYF.

This clonotype was seen many times. The chain recombines TRBV5-1 with TRBJ2-2; no reliable D call. The CDR3 consists of 15 residues. Trimming took off 5 bases at V and 5 bases at J, with 16 bases between the two ends. From germline, CDR1 is SGHRS and CDR2 YFSETQ. CDR3 nucleotide sequence: TGCGCCAGCAGAGGTGGACCGGTCGATACCGGGGAGCTGTTTTTT. This sequence encodes CASRGGPVDTGELFF.

The V call is TRBV13, the J call TRBJ1-2; D is unresolved. With 5 bases removed from V and 1 base from J, the gap between germline ends came to 11 bases. Looked up from germline, CDR1 is PRHDT and CDR2 is FYEKMQ (reference sequence). The CDR3 extends over 14 amino acids. The CDR3 loop is CASSLHTFNYGYTF. In DNA, the CDR3 is TGTGCCAGCAGCCTTCACACCTTTAACTATGGCTACACCTTC.

This clonotype was recorded many times. The CDR3 nucleotides are TGTGCCAGCAGCCCCGCGGGGTACAATGAGCAGTTCTTC. Protein sequence: CASSPAGYNEQFF. This chain connects TRBV12-3 or TRBV12-4 to TRBJ2-1; D might be TRBD2 (6 bases). Trimming removed 6 bases at V and 4 bases at J, with 10 bases between. This CDR3 has 13 residues.

At least ten counts were recorded for this clonotype. V and J are TRBV12-3 or TRBV12-4 and TRBJ2-7, with D unclear. The ends were cut back, 3 bases at V and 6 bases at J, with 6 bases in the middle. The CDR3 sequence is 11 residues long. The CDR3 coding sequence is TGTGCCAGCAGTTTTCAGTCCGAGCAGTACTTC. Translation gives CASSFQSEQYF.

The CDR3: CASSLQGSLPYEQYF. In nucleotides, the CDR3 is TGCGCCAGCAGCCTGCAGGGAAGTCTCCCCTACGAGCAGTACTTC. The V and J genes are TRBV4-3 and TRBJ2-7, with TRBD1 as a possible D gene (5 bases). The ends were cut back, 4 bases at V and 2 bases at J, with 15 bases in the middle. The CDR3 covers 15 residues. CDR1 is LGHNA, CDR2 YSLEER, per germline.

This clonotype occurred many times. The V gene is TRBV11-3, the J gene TRBJ2-1, with TRBD2 matching over 9 bases. The CDR3 totals 16 residues. The V gene end was trimmed by 5 bases and the J gene end by 6 bases; junction bases not matched to a gene: 11. Germline V gives CDR1 SGHNT, CDR2 YENEEA. The CDR3 DNA is TGTGCCAGCAGCCCGCGACCCGGGACTAGCTTCAATGAGCAGTTCTTC. Encoded protein: CASSPRPGTSFNEQFF.

This clonotype was recorded many times. Its ends do not fully match the called genes, so a read error is possible. CDR3 sequence reads: CASSLDKASTDTQYF. The CDR3, as DNA: TGTGCCAGCAGCTTAGATAAGGCTAGCACCGATACGCAGTATTTT. The J gene is TRBJ2-3, the V gene TRBV11-2; perhaps TRBD2 as D (5 bases). This CDR3 contains 15 residues. Germline lookup yields CDR1 SGHAT and CDR2 FQNNGV.

This clonotype was detected a few times. The rearrangement joins TRBV18 to TRBJ2-7; TRBD1 matches 7 bases. This CDR3 is built from 15 residues. Losses at the gene ends were 3 bases for V and 3 bases for J; bases not matched to a gene: 8. Germline lookup yields CDR1 KGHSH and CDR2 LQKENI. CDR3 nucleotide sequence: TGTGCCAGCTCACCCCAACCGGGACAGCTCTACGAGCAGTACTTC. Protein sequence: CASSPQPGQLYEQYF.

This clonotype was seen only a few times. The chain has TRBV7-2 and TRBJ1-2, with TRBD1 matching over 7 bases. This CDR3 has 14 amino acids. Germline V lookup: CDR1 SGHTA, CDR2 FQGNSA. V shed 5 bases and J 5 bases; nucleotides not matched to a gene: 8. The CDR3 region has the DNA TGTGCCAGCAGCCCACGGGCACAGGGGTATGGCTACACCTTC. It yields the protein CASSPRAQGYGYTF.

The chain couples TRBV5-1 to TRBJ2-1, with D perhaps TRBD2 (7 bases). The V end was cut by 0 bases, the J end by 4 bases, with 14 bases between. CDR1 SGHRS and CDR2 YFSETQ come from the germline V gene. The CDR3 runs 16 residues. The CDR3 DNA sequence: TGCGCCAGCAGCTTGGACGGCGGGGGCGCTTACAATGAGCAGTTCTTC. Protein product: CASSLDGGGAYNEQFF. The entire variable domain, with the rest obtained from reference TRBV5-1 and TRBJ2-1, is as follows: KAGVTQTPRYLIKTRGQQVTLSCSPISGHRSVSWYQQTPGQGLQFLFEYFSETQRNKGNFPGRFSGRQFSNSRSEMNVSTLELGDSALYLCASSLDGGGAYNEQFFGPGTRLTVL.

This clonotype has ten or more counts. The J gene is TRBJ1-2, the V gene TRBV18, with TRBD1 identical over 8 bases. Trimming removed 5 bases from V and 5 bases from J; junction bases left unmatched: 4. The CDR3 runs to 13 residues. Germline loops: CDR1 KGHSH, CDR2 LQKENI. The CDR3 reads CASSAGQEYGYTF. Written as DNA, the CDR3 is TGTGCCAGCTCAGCGGGACAGGAGTATGGCTACACCTTC.

The genes are TRBV2 and TRBJ2-5; D is undetermined. The CDR3 contains 14 residues. Germline V CDR1 and CDR2: SNHLY, FYNNEI. V lost 4 bases, J lost 2 bases, and 11 bases lay in between. CDR3 protein: CASSAVGIQETQYF. CDR3 nucleotide sequence: TGTGCCAGCAGTGCAGTGGGGATTCAAGAGACCCAGTACTTC.

A remark on this clonotype: The conserved closing phenylalanine or tryptophan is absent in this CDR3, likely reflecting a read error. The chain has TRBV20-1 and TRBJ2-7; 8 nucleotides match TRBD2. This CDR3 has 12 amino acids. Germline trimming cut 5 bases from V and 10 bases from J; bases unmatched to any gene: 10. The germline V gene encodes CDR1 DFQATT and CDR2 SNEGSKA (reference sequence). CDR3 amino acids: CSAALLAGPQYS. The CDR3 bases are TGCAGTGCTGCCCTTTTAGCGGGGCCCCAGTACTCC.

The sample holds a few counts of this clonotype. This chain uses TRBV5-6 with TRBJ2-4; D remains unclear. V lost 2 bases to trimming and J lost 2 bases, with 8 bases between them. The CDR3 runs 14 residues. From germline, CDR1 is SGHDT and CDR2 YYEEEE. The CDR3 is CASSFPSTKNIQYF. The CDR3 nucleotides read TGTGCCAGCAGCTTTCCCTCAACCAAAAACATTCAGTACTTC.

The V gene is TRBV28, the J gene TRBJ1-2, with a weak D call TRBD1 (6 bases). V was pared by 2 bases and J by 4 bases, with 17 bases between. The CDR3 runs 16 residues. Germline assignment: CDR1 MDHEN and CDR2 SYDVKM. CDR3 sequence reads: CASSLRGEQGLYGYTF. CDR3 nucleotides: TGTGCCAGCAGTTTAAGGGGCGAACAGGGCCTCTATGGCTACACCTTC.

This clonotype was seen ten or more times. The chain employs TRBV18 and TRBJ1-1, with D uncertain. CDR3 size: 13 residues. The germline CDR1 and CDR2 sequences are KGHSH and LQKENI. V dropped 5 bases and J dropped 0 bases, with 7 bases sitting between them. The CDR3 is CASSASMNTEAFF. The CDR3 DNA sequence: TGTGCCAGCTCAGCTAGCATGAACACTGAAGCTTTCTTT.

This clonotype has just a few counts. V usage is TRBV4-2 and J usage is TRBJ2-1; no reliable D call. Trimming removed 0 bases from V and 1 base from J, with 1 base in between. Germline V lookup: CDR1 LGHNA, CDR2 YNFKEQ. The CDR3 has 13 amino acids. The CDR3 region has the DNA TGTGCCAGCAGCCAAGAGTCCTACAATGAGCAGTTCTTC. Its protein product is CASSQESYNEQFF.

This clonotype was seen a few times. The DNA for the CDR3 is TGTGCCACGAGACTACAACCTAGCACAGATACGCAGTATTTT. Protein: CATRLQPSTDTQYF. The chain recombines TRBV19 with TRBJ2-3; D may be TRBD2 (5 bases). Trimming removed 10 bases at V and 0 bases at J, with 14 bases between. The CDR3 has 14 amino acids. Germline loops: CDR1 LNHDA, CDR2 SQIVND (reference sequence). The entire variable domain, with the rest obtained from reference TRBV19 and TRBJ2-3, is as follows: DGGITQSPKYLFRKEGQNVTLSCEQNLNHDAMYWYRQDPGQGLRLIYYSQIVNDFQKGDIAEGYSVSREKKESFPLTVTSAQKNPTAFYLCATRLQPSTDTQYFGPGTRLTVL.

This clonotype was recorded a few times. The genes are TRBV19 and TRBJ2-5; unclear D gene. Germline V gives CDR1 LNHDA, CDR2 SQIVND (reference sequence). The CDR3 loop spans 13 amino acids. Trimming cost V 5 bases and J 4 bases, with 11 bases left between them. The CDR3 nucleotides read TGTGCCAGTAGTCGACGTGGAGCAGAGACCCAGTACTTC. Its translation is CASSRRGAETQYF.

In its sample, this clonotype was seen many times. The CDR3 here is CASSLKIGSPEVADTQYF. Here the CDR3 DNA reads TGTGCCAGCAGCTTGAAAATCGGCAGCCCGGAAGTGGCAGATACGCAGTATTTT. The gene calls are TRBV5-6 and TRBJ2-3; D is ambiguous. CDR1 is SGHDT and CDR2 is YYEEEE in the germline V gene. The CDR3 is 18 residues long. The V end lost 1 base, the J end lost 4 bases, and 22 bases lay between the germline ends.

The chain uses TRBV6-1 and TRBJ2-3, with 8 bases aligning to TRBD2. From germline, CDR1 is MNHNS and CDR2 SASEGT. V was clipped by 2 bases and J by 0 bases; unmatched bases: 1. The CDR3 is made up of 15 amino acids. The CDR3 DNA sequence: TGTGCCAGCAGTGAACTAGCGGGCAGCACAGATACGCAGTATTTT. It translates to CASSELAGSTDTQYF.

This clonotype came up many times. The chain recombines TRBV3-1 with TRBJ1-4, with D uncertain. This CDR3 spans 12 amino acids. Trimming pared 2 bases from V and 10 bases from J, leaving 8 bases between. CDR1 LGHDT and CDR2 YNNKEL come from the germline V gene (reference sequence). The CDR3 sequence is CASSQSLGKLFF. CDR3 nucleotide sequence: TGTGCCAGCAGCCAATCTCTTGGAAAACTGTTTTTT.

This clonotype was found many times. The V gene is TRBV20-1, the J gene TRBJ1-1, with a weak D call TRBD1 (6 bases). Looked up from germline, CDR1 is DFQATT and CDR2 is SNEGSKA (reference sequence). The CDR3 totals 11 residues. V was pared by 4 bases and J by 4 bases, with 7 bases between. CDR3 bases: TGCAGTGCTACCAGGGGCACTGAAGCTTTCTTT. This encodes CSATRGTEAFF.

Only a few counts were recorded for this clonotype. V gene TRBV24-1 combines with J gene TRBJ2-3, with D possibly matching TRBD2 (5 bases). The V end lost 7 bases, the J end lost 0 bases, and 13 bases lay between the germline ends. The CDR3 has 15 amino acids. CDR1 KGHDR and CDR2 SFDVKD come from the germline V gene. CDR3 protein: CATSPGILSTDTQYF. The CDR3 bases are TGTGCCACCAGCCCCGGGATCCTAAGCACAGATACGCAGTATTTT.

This clonotype has at least ten counts. The J gene is TRBJ2-7, the V gene TRBV7-9; 8 nucleotides line up with TRBD2. With 3 bases clipped from V and 2 bases from J, the junction kept 6 bases outside the gene matches. The germline gives CDR1 SEHNR, CDR2 FQNEAQ (reference sequence). The CDR3 covers 15 residues. The CDR3 sequence: CASSLFAGGTYEQYF. The DNA for the CDR3 is TGTGCCAGCAGCTTGTTTGCGGGGGGAACCTACGAGCAGTACTTC.

This clonotype was recorded at least ten times. V and J are TRBV20-1 and TRBJ2-1; D gene unclear. The V and J ends lost 6 bases and 0 bases respectively, with 12 bases between them. Germline CDR1 and CDR2: DFQATT and SNEGSKA (reference sequence). The CDR3 runs to 14 residues. The CDR3 coding sequence is TGCAGTGCCACACGTGCGAGCTCCTACAATGAGCAGTTCTTC. It is translated as CSATRASSYNEQFF.